Each of the 23 T cell receptor beta chains below was sequenced from the same sample in a study of cytomegalovirus exposure and HLA in healthy donors. It was with 60 Vbeta and 13 Jbeta primers that the PCR ran. Repertoires were generated with immunoSEQ multiplex PCR, while TCRdb's copy carries only in-frame clones and drops some. The sample records more than 85,000 clones, over 80% being singletons. The sequenced sample was PBMCs. The receptors here all came from a man aged 30 to 45 in good health and CMV-seropositive.

The J gene is TRBJ1-2, the V gene TRBV9, with 7 bases fitting TRBD1. This CDR3 contains 17 residues. From germline, CDR1 is SGDLS and CDR2 YYNGEE. J was trimmed by 3 bases and V by 0 bases; bases with no gene match: 11. The CDR3 bases are TGTGCCAGCAGCGTAGCGGGCGACAGGGCTTTCGACTATGGCTACACCTTC. Translation: CASSVAGDRAFDYGYTF. Looking up the rest from reference TRBV9 and TRBJ1-2 gives the full variable domain: DSGVTQTPKHLITATGQRVTLRCSPRSGDLSVYWYQQSLDQGLQFLIQYYNGEERAKGNILERFSAQQFPDLHSELNLSSLELGDSALYFCASSVAGDRAFDYGYTFGSGTRLTVV.

This clone was seen a few times. The chain couples TRBV4-3 to TRBJ2-5, with D possibly matching TRBD1 (5 bases). The better agreement between TRBJ2-7 and the DNA end casts doubt on the J call. The CDR3 runs to 13 residues. In germline, CDR1 is LGHNA, CDR2 YSLEER. Here the CDR3 DNA reads TGCGCCAGCAGCCAAAAGACAGTCTACGAGCAGTACTTC. Protein sequence: CASSQKTVYEQYF.

V gene TRBV6-5 combines with J gene TRBJ2-1, with TRBD1 matching over 8 bases. The junction had 6 bases not matched to a gene; V was cut back by 4 bases and J by 1 base. The CDR3 runs 16 residues. Germline CDR1 is MNHEY and CDR2 is SVGAGI. DNA for the CDR3: TGTGCCAGCAGTTCTACCGGACAGGGTTCCTACAATGAGCAGTTCTTC. Protein product: CASSSTGQGSYNEQFF.

Written as DNA, the CDR3 is TGTGCCAGCAGCGGGGGGGCTCGCAATGAGCAGTTCTTC. It is translated as CASSGGARNEQFF. The gene calls are TRBV2 and TRBJ2-1, with 8 bases that match TRBD2. J lost 6 bases, V lost 6 bases, and 4 bases had no gene match. This CDR3 region has 13 residues. CDR1 is SNHLY, CDR2 FYNNEI, per germline.

Concerning this clone itself: Other DNA variants within this sample encode the same CDR3. The chain combines TRBV27 with TRBJ2-7; D might be TRBD2 (5 bases). CDR1 is MNHEY, CDR2 SMNVEV, per germline (reference sequence). This CDR3 is 13 amino acids long. Trimming cost V 6 bases and J 1 base, with 10 bases left between them. The CDR3 nucleotides read TGTGCCAGCAGCCCGGGAAGTTCCTACGAGCAGTACTTC. The encoded protein is CASSPGSSYEQYF.

The chain has TRBV4-1 and TRBJ1-1; D is ambiguous. V was cut by 4 bases and J by 4 bases, with 13 bases left in between. Looked up from germline, CDR1 is MGHRA and CDR2 is YSYEKL. CDR3 length equals 14 residues. CDR3 residues: CASSRVEGPTEAFF. CDR3 in DNA: TGCGCCAGCAGCCGGGTCGAGGGTCCCACTGAAGCTTTCTTT.

This chain uses TRBV18 with TRBJ2-7; TRBD1 matches at 9 bases. The germline CDR1 and CDR2 sequences are KGHSH and LQKENI. The CDR3 is 15 amino acids. With V trimmed by 8 bases and J by 3 bases, 11 bases remained unmatched. DNA of the CDR3: TGTGCCAGCCAAGGGGGGACAGGGAACATCTACGAGCAGTACTTC. It translates to CASQGGTGNIYEQYF.

This sequence joins TRBV18 and TRBJ1-6, with D maybe TRBD1 (5 bases). Germline CDR1 reads KGHSH; CDR2 reads LQKENI. The CDR3 length is 16 residues. V lost 0 bases and J 9 bases, leaving 15 bases between the germline ends. The CDR3 is CASSPPGGQGISPLHF. CDR3 DNA: TGTGCCAGCTCACCACCTGGTGGGCAGGGTATTTCACCCCTCCACTTT.

The V and J genes are TRBV27 and TRBJ2-7; a weak D match, TRBD2 (6 bases). The V end lost 3 bases, the J end lost 2 bases, and 14 bases lay between the germline ends. The CDR3 has 15 amino acids. Germline V lookup: CDR1 MNHEY, CDR2 SMNVEV (reference sequence). CDR3 sequence: CASSLFLSGAYEQYF. For the CDR3, the DNA is TGTGCCAGCAGTTTGTTCTTGTCGGGGGCCTACGAGCAGTACTTC.

V and J are TRBV13 and TRBJ1-2; no clear D. V was cut by 4 bases and J by 3 bases, with 18 bases left in between. This CDR3 has 16 amino acids. CDR1 PRHDT and CDR2 FYEKMQ come from the germline V gene (reference sequence). CDR3 DNA sequence: TGTGCCAGCAGCTCAAGAATCTTAAACCGAGACTATGGCTACACCTTC. Translating gives CASSSRILNRDYGYTF.

J is TRBJ1-1 and V is TRBV7-8; TRBD1 agrees at 7 bases. With V trimmed by 0 bases and J by 5 bases, 3 bases remained unmatched. The germline V gene encodes CDR1 SGHVS and CDR2 FQNEAQ. CDR3 length: 14 residues. This chain's CDR3 is CASSLAMGQTEAFF. The CDR3 DNA reads as TGTGCCAGCAGCTTAGCCATGGGACAGACTGAAGCTTTCTTT.

The chain joins TRBV2 to TRBJ2-3, with 15 positions matching TRBD2. Per the germline V gene, CDR1 is SNHLY and CDR2 is FYNNEI. The V and J ends lost 7 bases and 2 bases, in that order; junction bases with no gene match: 4. This CDR3 comprises 16 residues. In DNA form, the CDR3 reads TGTGCCAGCACCGGGACTAGCGGGGGGTACACAGATACGCAGTATTTT. Translated, it gives CASTGTSGGYTDTQYF.

This chain joins TRBV27 and TRBJ1-4; TRBD1 aligns across 8 bases. The ends lost 6 bases at V and 13 bases at J; junction bases unmatched: 13. Germline V gene data show CDR1 as MNHEY and CDR2 as SMNVEV (reference sequence). This CDR3 region has 14 residues. The CDR3 here is CASSPGQDLGGLFF. In DNA, the CDR3 is TGTGCCAGCAGCCCGGGACAGGACTTAGGGGGACTGTTTTTT.

The V and J genes are TRBV21-1 and TRBJ1-6; the table's D gene call, TRBD1, was not cross checked with the DNA. TRBV21-1 is flagged as a pseudogene. The length of the CDR3 is 17 residues. CDR3 sequence (DNA): TGTGCCAGCAGCAAATTCGGCAGGGGATTCGATAATTCACCCCTCCACTTT. Its translation: CASSKFGRGFDNSPLHF.

V is TRBV6-1 and J is TRBJ1-1; D is undetermined. The V end was cut by 0 bases, the J end by 2 bases, with 13 bases between. The germline CDR1 and CDR2 sequences are MNHNS and SASEGT. This CDR3 is 16 amino acids long. In DNA, the CDR3 is TGTGCCAGCAGTGAAGCGGTTCAGACTACAAACACTGAAGCTTTCTTT. Its translation: CASSEAVQTTNTEAFF.

The rearrangement joins TRBV2 to TRBJ2-7; a possible D gene is TRBD2 (6 bases). Per the germline V gene, CDR1 is SNHLY and CDR2 is FYNNEI. This CDR3 is 13 amino acids long. Trimming stripped 11 bases from V and 0 bases from J, with 14 bases between. In DNA, the CDR3 is TGTGCCGGAGGGGTCAGTTTCTCCTACGAGCAGTACTTC. Translating it yields CAGGVSFSYEQYF.

The chain is built from TRBV30 and TRBJ2-7; D perhaps matches TRBD1 (8 bases). V was trimmed by 1 base and J by 0 bases, leaving 13 bases between them. Germline CDR1 reads GTSNPN; CDR2 reads SVGIG (reference sequence). This CDR3 is 15 amino acids long. The CDR3 spells CAWSEQGGNSYEQYF. The CDR3 nucleotides read TGTGCCTGGAGTGAACAGGGGGGGAACTCCTACGAGCAGTACTTC.

The J gene is TRBJ2-3, the V gene TRBV14; 11 bases agree with TRBD1. V lost 6 bases and J lost 2; bases outside the gene matches: 4. CDR1 is SGHDN, CDR2 FVKESK, per germline. The CDR3 covers 15 residues. CDR3 nucleotides: TGTGCCAGCAGTCTCGGACAGGGGGCCACAGATACGCAGTATTTT. Its protein is CASSLGQGATDTQYF.

The chain recombines TRBV11-2 with TRBJ1-2, with D uncertain. The V gene lost 5 bases and the J gene lost 8 bases, with 18 bases spanning the gap. The CDR3 loop spans 14 amino acids. Germline loops: CDR1 SGHAT, CDR2 FQNNGV. The CDR3 DNA follows: TGTGCCAGCAGCCCCCTCGGGAAATTCTGGGGCTACACCTTC. This gives the protein CASSPLGKFWGYTF.

The rearrangement joins TRBV5-1 to TRBJ2-2, with D perhaps TRBD1 or TRBD2 (6 bases each). Germline V lookup: CDR1 SGHRS, CDR2 YFSETQ. V shed 4 bases and J shed 0 bases, with 10 bases lying between them. The CDR3 has 15 residues. The CDR3: CASSLGGANTGELFF. The CDR3, as DNA: TGCGCCAGCAGCCTGGGGGGCGCGAACACCGGGGAGCTGTTTTTT.

The rearrangement joins TRBV6-1 to TRBJ2-7; 12 nucleotides line up with TRBD1. V shed 6 bases, J shed 4 bases, and the junction held 7 bases outside the gene matches. CDR1 MNHNS and CDR2 SASEGT come from the germline V gene. This CDR3 has 15 residues. CDR3 protein: CASSIRDRGLYEQYF. CDR3 sequence (DNA): TGTGCCAGCAGCATCCGGGACAGGGGGCTTTACGAGCAGTACTTC.

V gene TRBV19 combines with J gene TRBJ2-5, with a tentative D call TRBD1 (6 bases). The J call may be incorrect, as the DNA end agrees better with TRBJ2-7. The CDR3 covers 15 residues. CDR1 LNHDA and CDR2 SQIVND come from the germline V gene (reference sequence). As DNA, the CDR3 is TGTGCCAGTAGTCTTCGACAGGACCCGTCCTACGAGCAGTACTTC. It yields the protein CASSLRQDPSYEQYF.

The rearrangement uses TRBV7-8 and TRBJ1-5, with a weak D call TRBD1 (5 bases). V lost 5 bases, J lost 2 bases, and 28 bases lay in between. This CDR3 is 20 amino acids long. CDR1 is SGHVS and CDR2 is FQNEAQ in the germline V gene. The CDR3 region is CASSISSWGPAGAGNQPQHF. CDR3 nucleotide sequence: TGTGCCAGCAGCATCAGCTCCTGGGGCCCAGCTGGGGCTGGCAATCAGCCCCAGCATTTT. Complete variable domain (other parts from reference TRBV7-8 and TRBJ1-5): GAGVSQSPRYKVAKRGQDVALRCDPISGHVSLFWYQQALGQGPEFLTYFQNEAQLDKSGLPSDRFFAERPEGSVSTLKIQRTQQEDSAVYLCASSISSWGPAGAGNQPQHFGDGTRLSIL.